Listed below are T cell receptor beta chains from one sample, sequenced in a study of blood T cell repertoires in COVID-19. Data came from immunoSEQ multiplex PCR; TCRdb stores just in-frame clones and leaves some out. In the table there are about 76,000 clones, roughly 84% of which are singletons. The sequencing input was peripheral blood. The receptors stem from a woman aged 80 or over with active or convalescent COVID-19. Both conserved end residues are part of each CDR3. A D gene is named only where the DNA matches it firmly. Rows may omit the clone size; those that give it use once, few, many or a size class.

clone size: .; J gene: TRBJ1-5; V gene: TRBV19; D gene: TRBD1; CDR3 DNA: TGTGCCAGTACAGGGGGCACAGAGACTAATCAGCCCCAGCATTTT; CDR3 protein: CASTGGTETNQPQHF
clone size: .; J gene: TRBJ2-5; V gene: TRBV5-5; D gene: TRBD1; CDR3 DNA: TGTGCCAGCAGCTTGAGGTGGGACAGGGCGCAAGAGACCCAGTACTTC; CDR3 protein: CASSLRWDRAQETQYF
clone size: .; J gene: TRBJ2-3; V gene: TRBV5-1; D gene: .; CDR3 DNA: TGCGCCAGCAGCTCCACAGCTAGCACAGATACGCAGTATTTT; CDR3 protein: CASSSTASTDTQYF
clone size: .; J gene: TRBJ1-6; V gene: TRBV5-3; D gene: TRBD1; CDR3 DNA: TGTGCCAGAAGCTTACCCCCGACAGGGAGGAATAATTCACCCCTCCACTTT; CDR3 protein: CARSLPPTGRNNSPLHF
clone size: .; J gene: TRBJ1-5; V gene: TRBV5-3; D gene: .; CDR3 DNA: TGTGCCAGAAGCTTGGCGCAGGGTTGTAGCAATCAGCCCCAGCATTTT; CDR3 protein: CARSLAQGCSNQPQHF
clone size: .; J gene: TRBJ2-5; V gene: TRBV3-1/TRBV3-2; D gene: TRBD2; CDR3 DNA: TGTGCCAGCTGCACGCGGGGGGGCCCTGAGACCCAGTACTTC; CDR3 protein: CASCTRGGPETQYF
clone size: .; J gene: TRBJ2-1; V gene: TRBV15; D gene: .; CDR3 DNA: TGTGCCACCAGCAGAGTTGTGAGATTCAATGAGCAGTTCTTC; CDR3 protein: CATSRVVRFNEQFF
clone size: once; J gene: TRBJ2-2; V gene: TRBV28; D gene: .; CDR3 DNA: TGTGCCAGCAGTTTATACCAGACCGGGGAGCTGTTTTTT; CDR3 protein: CASSLYQTGELFF
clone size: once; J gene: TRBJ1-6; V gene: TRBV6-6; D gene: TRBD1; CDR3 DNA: TGTGCCAGCAGTTACTCGGGGACAGGATATAATTCACCCCTCCACTTT; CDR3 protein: CASSYSGTGYNSPLHF
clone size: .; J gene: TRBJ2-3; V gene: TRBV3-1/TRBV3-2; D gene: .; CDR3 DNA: TGTGCCAGCAGCCAAGATGTGGCCCGTTCAGATACGCAGTATTTT; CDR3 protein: CASSQDVARSDTQYF
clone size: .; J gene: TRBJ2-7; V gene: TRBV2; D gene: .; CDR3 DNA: TGTGCCAGCAGTGGGCCCTTCCCCTACGAGCAGTACTTC; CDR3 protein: CASSGPFPYEQYF
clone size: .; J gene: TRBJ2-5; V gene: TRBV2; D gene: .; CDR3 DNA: TGTGCCAGCAGTGGAGAGGGGGGGACAGGCCAAGAGACCCAGTACTTC; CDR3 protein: CASSGEGGTGQETQYF
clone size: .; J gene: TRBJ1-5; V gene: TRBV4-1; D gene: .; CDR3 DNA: TGCGCCAGCAGCCATCAGAGGTCGCTAGAGCAGCCCCAGCATTTT; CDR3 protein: CASSHQRSLEQPQHF
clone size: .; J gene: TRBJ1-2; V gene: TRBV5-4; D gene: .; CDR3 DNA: TGTGCCAGCAGCTTGGGCTCACAGGGTACTGGCTACACCTTC; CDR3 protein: CASSLGSQGTGYTF
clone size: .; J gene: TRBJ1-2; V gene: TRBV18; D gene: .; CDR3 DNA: TGTGCCAGCTCACCAGACAGGAACTATGGCTACACCTTC; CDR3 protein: CASSPDRNYGYTF
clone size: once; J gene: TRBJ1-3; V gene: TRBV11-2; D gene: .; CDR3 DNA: TGTGCCAGCAGCTTAGAATGGTTTGGTACGCGAGACACCATATATTTT; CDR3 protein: CASSLEWFGTRDTIYF
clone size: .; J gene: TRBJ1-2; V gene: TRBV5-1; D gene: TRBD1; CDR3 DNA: TGCGCCAGCAGCTTGGGACAGGGTACCTATGGCTACACCTTC; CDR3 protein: CASSLGQGTYGYTF
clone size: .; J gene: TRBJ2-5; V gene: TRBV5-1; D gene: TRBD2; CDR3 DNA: TGCGCCAGCAGCTTGGACGGGACTAGCGTAGAGACCCAGTACTTC; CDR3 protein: CASSLDGTSVETQYF
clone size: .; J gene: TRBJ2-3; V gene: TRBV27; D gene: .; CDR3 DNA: TGTGCCAGCAGTACGAGAGATACGCAGTATTTT; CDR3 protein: CASSTRDTQYF
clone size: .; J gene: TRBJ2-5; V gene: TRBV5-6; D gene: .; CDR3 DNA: TGTGCCAGCAGCCCTTGGCCCCCAGAGACCCAGTACTTC; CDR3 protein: CASSPWPPETQYF
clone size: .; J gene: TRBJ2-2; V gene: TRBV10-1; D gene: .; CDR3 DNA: TGCGCCAGCAGTGTGCTGCGGAACACCGGGGAGCTGTTTTTT; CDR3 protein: CASSVLRNTGELFF
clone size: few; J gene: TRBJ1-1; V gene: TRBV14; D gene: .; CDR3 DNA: TGTGCCAGCAGCCAAGTCTGGGGGGACCCTGAAGCTTTCTTT; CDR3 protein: CASSQVWGDPEAFF
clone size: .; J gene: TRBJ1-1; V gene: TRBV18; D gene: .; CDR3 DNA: TGTGCCAGCTCACCGGCCACAGGCCTCTCAAACACTGAAGCTTTCTTT; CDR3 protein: CASSPATGLSNTEAFF
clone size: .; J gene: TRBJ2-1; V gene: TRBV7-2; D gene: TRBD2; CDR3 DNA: TGTGCCAGCAGCTTAGCTAGCGGGGGGGCCCCTGAGCAGTTCTTC; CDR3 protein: CASSLASGGAPEQFF
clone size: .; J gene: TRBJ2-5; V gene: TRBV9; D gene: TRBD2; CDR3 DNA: TGTGCCAGCAGCGCAGGACTAGCGGGGGCACAAGAGACCCAGTACTTC; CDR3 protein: CASSAGLAGAQETQYF
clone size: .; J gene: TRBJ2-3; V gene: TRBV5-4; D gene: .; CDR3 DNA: TGTGCCAGCAGCCCGCCACACAGGGCAGATACGCAGTATTTT; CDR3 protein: CASSPPHRADTQYF
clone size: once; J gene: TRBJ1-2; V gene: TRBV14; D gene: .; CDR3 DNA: TGTGCCAGCAGCCGTGAACAGGACATCTATGGCTACACCTTC; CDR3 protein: CASSREQDIYGYTF
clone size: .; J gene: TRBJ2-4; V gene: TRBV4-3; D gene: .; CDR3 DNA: TGCGCCAGCAGCCAAGATTTCGGAAACATTCAGTACTTC; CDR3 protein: CASSQDFGNIQYF
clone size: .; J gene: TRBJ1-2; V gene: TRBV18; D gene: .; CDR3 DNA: TGTGCCAGCTCCCGCGGGGAGACTGGCTACACCTTC; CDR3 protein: CASSRGETGYTF
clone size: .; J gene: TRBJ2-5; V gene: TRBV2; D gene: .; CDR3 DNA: TGTGCCAGCAGTGAATGGGGACTCCAAGAGACCCAGTACTTC; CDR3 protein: CASSEWGLQETQYF
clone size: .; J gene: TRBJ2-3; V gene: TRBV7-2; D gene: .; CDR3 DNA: TGTGCCAGCAGCTTAGGGACTCCGCAGTATTTT; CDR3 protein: CASSLGTPQYF
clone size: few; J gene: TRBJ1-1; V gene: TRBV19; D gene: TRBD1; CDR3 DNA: TGTGCCAGTAGTCCCCGGGACAGGGTGATCACTGAAGCTTTCTTT; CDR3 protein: CASSPRDRVITEAFF
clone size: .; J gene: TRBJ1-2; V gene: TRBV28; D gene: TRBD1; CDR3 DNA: TGTGCCAGCAGTGGACAGGGATATGGCTACACCTTC; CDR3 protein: CASSGQGYGYTF
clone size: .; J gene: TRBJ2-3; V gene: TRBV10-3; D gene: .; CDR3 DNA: TGTGCCATCAGTGTTAAAAGGGGGTCAAGCACAGATACGCAGTATTTT; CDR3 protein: CAISVKRGSSTDTQYF
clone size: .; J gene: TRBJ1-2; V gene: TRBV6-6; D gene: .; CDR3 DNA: TGTGCCAGCAGTTACATTCTTACTACCTATGGCTACACCTTC; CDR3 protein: CASSYILTTYGYTF
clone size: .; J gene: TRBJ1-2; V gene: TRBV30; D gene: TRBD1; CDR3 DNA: TGTGCCTGCAATCCTTTGGGGACAGTGATCTATGGCTACACCTTC; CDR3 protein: CACNPLGTVIYGYTF
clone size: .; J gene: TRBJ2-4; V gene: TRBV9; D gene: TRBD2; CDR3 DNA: TGTGCCAGCAGCGTAGACCCGGGACTAGATTCGAACATTCAGTACTTC; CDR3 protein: CASSVDPGLDSNIQYF
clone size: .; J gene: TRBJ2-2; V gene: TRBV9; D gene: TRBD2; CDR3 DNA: TGTGCCAGCAGCGTAACCGGGACTAGCGGTAACACCGGGGAGCTGTTTTTT; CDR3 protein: CASSVTGTSGNTGELFF
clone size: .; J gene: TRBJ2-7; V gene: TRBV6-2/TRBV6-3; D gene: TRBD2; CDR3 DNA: TGTGCCAGCAGTCGTCCCCGGGGGGAGATAACCTACGAGCAGTACTTC; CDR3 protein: CASSRPRGEITYEQYF
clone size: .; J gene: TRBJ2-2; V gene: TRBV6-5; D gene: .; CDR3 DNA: TGTGCCAGCAGGAGGGACAACGCGAACACCGGGGAGCTGTTTTTT; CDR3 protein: CASRRDNANTGELFF
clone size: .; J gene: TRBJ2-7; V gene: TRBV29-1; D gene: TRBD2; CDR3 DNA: TGCAGCGTTGAAGGCGGGGGACTACCCTACGAGCAGTACTTC; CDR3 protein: CSVEGGGLPYEQYF
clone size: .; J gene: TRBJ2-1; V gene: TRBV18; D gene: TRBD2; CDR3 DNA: TGTGCCAGCTCACCGACTAGCGGGGAGCAGTTCTTC; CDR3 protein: CASSPTSGEQFF
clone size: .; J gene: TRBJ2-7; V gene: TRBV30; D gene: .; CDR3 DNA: TGTGCCGGGAAAGGGCTACGAGAAGGGGTCGAGCAGTACTTC; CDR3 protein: CAGKGLREGVEQYF
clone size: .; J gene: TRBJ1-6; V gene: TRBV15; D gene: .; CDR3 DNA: TGTGCCACCAGCAGCAGGGTGGGTGGTTGGTCACCCCTCCACTTT; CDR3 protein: CATSSRVGGWSPLHF
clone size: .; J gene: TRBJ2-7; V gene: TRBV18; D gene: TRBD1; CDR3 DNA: TGTGCCAGCTCACCAACTGGGACAGGGTCTTACGAGCAGTACTTC; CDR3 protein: CASSPTGTGSYEQYF
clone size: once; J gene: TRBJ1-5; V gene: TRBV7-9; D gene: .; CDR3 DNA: TGTGCCAGCAGCCAGGGTTATAGCAATCAGCCCCAGCATTTT; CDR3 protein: CASSQGYSNQPQHF